This T cell receptor (beta chain) was documented in a study of read filtering for tumor transcriptome and immune sequencing. Study-wide background: Fewer than ten patients were R-ISS I, 16 were R-ISS II, six or seven were R-ISS III. RNA-seq yielded only about 80 to 1,400 TCR reads, IR-seq about 3.5 to 11 million.

This library used roughly 400 ng RNA and molecular barcoded adaptors spanning alpha/delta and beta/gamma chains. Via MiXCR, TCRdb re-called the reads, giving one row per CDR3 protein. This sample has approximately 45,000 distinct CDR3 sequences; less than 20% occur once, and the top ten carry over 35%. The sequence derives from a donor aged 40 or older with multiple myeloma. The sample taken for sequencing was a population of CD138-negative cells sorted from bone marrow.

CDR3 loop: CASSPGQYTDTQYF. DNA for the CDR3: TGTGCCAGCAGCCCCGGACAGTATACAGATACGCAGTATTTT. This rearrangement joins TRBV28 to TRBJ2-3; possibly TRBD1 for D (6 bases). V was trimmed by 6 bases and J by 3 bases, leaving 13 bases between them. CDR3 length equals 14 residues. Germline CDR1 is MDHEN and CDR2 is SYDVKM.